This entry concerns a single T cell receptor beta chain. The antigen is undetermined. CD4+ T cells were isolated after around 10 days of culture. People in the vaccine group had not been infected with SARS-CoV-2 before, and their nucleocapsid antibodies were negative. On both days 3 and 7, half of the culture medium was replaced with IL-2 medium. The data were produced by immunoSEQ multiplex PCR, yet TCRdb's version contains in-frame clones alone and is incomplete. This table has tens of thousands of clones, 65% appearing once. The entry originates in a study of vaccination effects on CD4 cells after COVID-19. Study-wide results and limits: Marked clonal contraction of infection- and vaccine-induced clones was seen late after vaccination.

The CDR3 loop spans 13 amino acids. V shed 7 bases and J shed 5 bases, with 11 bases lying between them. The germline V gene has CDR1 SNHLY and CDR2 FYNNEI. The sequence was obtained from a human donor who received a COVID-19 vaccine. The sample consisted of CD4+ T cells from PBMCs cultured without peptide, taken before COVID-19 vaccination. The chain couples TRBV2 to TRBJ1-4; D uncertain. The CDR3 loop reads CASIRSGNEKLFF. The CDR3 DNA reads as TGTGCCAGCATTCGGTCTGGGAATGAAAAACTGTTTTTT.